These 29 T cell receptor beta chains share one sample of origin, sequenced in a study of cytomegalovirus exposure and HLA in healthy donors. The PCR made use of 60 Vbeta and 13 Jbeta primers. Sequencing was performed with immunoSEQ multiplex PCR; in TCRdb, only in-frame clones are kept and a portion is missing. Of approximately 140,000 clones in the sample, approximately 80% were seen once. Sequencing was carried out using PBMCs. These receptors all stem from a middle-aged man in good health and CMV-seronegative.

The chain combines TRBV4-3 with TRBJ2-7, with D possibly TRBD1 on 5 matching bases. CDR1 and CDR2 from the germline V gene are LGHNA and YSLEER. There are 16 residues in the CDR3. The V end was cut by 0 bases, the J end by 0 bases, with 12 bases between. The CDR3 loop reads CASSQDTAGRSYEQYF. DNA of the CDR3: TGCGCCAGCAGCCAAGATACGGCAGGGCGCTCCTACGAGCAGTACTTC.

This chain connects TRBV2 to TRBJ1-1; 9 nucleotides line up with TRBD1. The V segment lost 2 bases and the J segment 11 bases; nucleotides outside the gene matches: 15. The CDR3 has 16 amino acids. The V gene's germline CDR1 is SNHLY and CDR2 FYNNEI. In DNA form, the CDR3 reads TGTGCCAGCAGTGAACACCCAGGGACAGGGACCGGCCGGGCTTTCTTT. Protein product: CASSEHPGTGTGRAFF. Using reference TRBV2 and TRBJ1-1 for the parts outside the CDR3, the full variable domain is EPEVTQTPSHQVTQMGQEVILRCVPISNHLYFYWYRQILGQKVEFLVSFYNNEISEKSEIFDDQFSVERPDGSNFTLKIRSTKLEDSAMYFCASSEHPGTGTGRAFFGQGTRLTVV.

The V and J genes are TRBV5-4 and TRBJ2-3; no reliable D call. The CDR3 consists of 15 residues. Germline CDR1 reads SGHNT; CDR2 reads YYREEE (reference sequence). V was clipped by 4 bases and J by 2 bases, with 14 bases between them. Here the CDR3 DNA reads TGTGCCAGCAGCACCGACTCCGGCTACACAGATACGCAGTATTTT. The encoded protein is CASSTDSGYTDTQYF.

The chain joins TRBV5-1 to TRBJ1-2, with 8 bases fitting TRBD1. The CDR3 contains 16 residues. V lost 1 base and J lost 0; bases outside the gene matches: 5. Germline CDR1 SGHRS, CDR2 YFSETQ. The CDR3 protein is CASSLYRGVANYGYTF. The DNA for the CDR3 is TGCGCCAGCAGCTTGTACAGGGGGGTAGCTAACTATGGCTACACCTTC.

V is TRBV7-9 and J is TRBJ2-3, with D perhaps matching TRBD1 (6 bases). This CDR3 comprises 15 residues. CDR1 and CDR2 from the germline V gene are SEHNR and FQNEAQ (reference sequence). V dropped 2 bases and J dropped 1 base, with 10 bases sitting between them. In DNA form, the CDR3 reads TGTGCCAGCAGCTTAAACAGGGTTGGCACAGATACGCAGTATTTT. Its protein product is CASSLNRVGTDTQYF. Complete variable domain (other parts from reference TRBV7-9 and TRBJ2-3): DTGVSQNPRHKITKRGQNVTFRCDPISEHNRLYWYRQTLGQGPEFLTYFQNEAQLEKSRLLSDRFSAERPKGSFSTLEIQRTEQGDSAMYLCASSLNRVGTDTQYFGPGTRLTVL.

The V and J genes are TRBV7-8 and TRBJ2-2; the match to TRBD1 covers 10 bases. Trimming removed 7 bases from V and 8 bases from J; junction bases left unmatched: 25. The CDR3 covers 20 residues. Germline-derived CDR1 and CDR2 are SGHVS and FQNEAQ. For the CDR3, the DNA is TGTGCCAGCACCCTGGCCGGGACAGGGGCCGCGGTACCCCGAACTGGGGAGCTGTTTTTT. This encodes CASTLAGTGAAVPRTGELFF.

CDR3 nucleotides: TGTGCCAGCAGTAAAGACAGGGGAACCTACGAGCAGTACTTC. Its translation is CASSKDRGTYEQYF. The chain couples TRBV28 to TRBJ2-7; 8 bases line up with TRBD1. After removal of 5 bases from V and 2 bases from J, the junction contained 5 bases not matched to a gene. This CDR3 contains 14 residues. The germline V gene has CDR1 MDHEN and CDR2 SYDVKM.

This clone has a handful of counts. The chain employs TRBV7-9 and TRBJ1-1; no clear D gene. Trimming shortened V by 1 base and J by 0 bases, and 15 bases separated the two germline ends. Per germline, CDR1 SEHNR and CDR2 FQNEAQ (reference sequence). The CDR3 extends over 17 amino acids. The CDR3 sequence: CASSLEAGGGMNTEAFF. CDR3 coding DNA: TGTGCCAGCAGCTTAGAAGCGGGAGGAGGCATGAACACTGAAGCTTTCTTT. Based on the CDR3 plus reference TRBV7-9 and TRBJ1-1, the full variable domain is DTGVSQNPRHKITKRGQNVTFRCDPISEHNRLYWYRQTLGQGPEFLTYFQNEAQLEKSRLLSDRFSAERPKGSFSTLEIQRTEQGDSAMYLCASSLEAGGGMNTEAFFGQGTRLTVV.

The chain employs TRBV29-1 and TRBJ2-1; TRBD2 aligns across 11 bases. The germline V gene encodes CDR1 SQVTM and CDR2 ANQGSEA. Germline trimming cut 7 bases from V and 8 bases from J; bases unmatched to any gene: 7. The CDR3 contains 13 residues. In nucleotides, the CDR3 is TGCAGCGCTGGACTAGCGGGTGGACATGAGCAGTTCTTC. This sequence encodes CSAGLAGGHEQFF.

J is TRBJ2-7 and V is TRBV27; the D gene is possibly TRBD1 (6 bases). This CDR3 spans 14 amino acids. Trimming left V 6 bases short and J 1 base short, with 13 bases between. Germline values: CDR1 MNHEY, CDR2 SMNVEV (reference sequence). CDR3 sequence reads: CASRGAQGSYEQYF. Here the CDR3 DNA reads TGTGCCAGCAGGGGAGCACAGGGATCCTACGAGCAGTACTTC.

The chain carries TRBV27 and TRBJ2-7, with TRBD2 matching 12 bases. The CDR3 runs 18 residues. Looked up from germline, CDR1 is MNHEY and CDR2 is SMNVEV (reference sequence). Trimming cost V 2 bases and J 1 base; bases outside gene matches: 9. As DNA, the CDR3 is TGTGCCAGCAGTTTAAGGGATTCGACTAGCGGGGGTTCCTACGAGCAGTACTTC. This codes for CASSLRDSTSGGSYEQYF.

This clone was found once. CDR3 nucleotides: TGTGCCAGTAACCGAGCGGGGGGCCTCTCCTACGAGCAGTACTTC. Translated, it gives CASNRAGGLSYEQYF. The chain joins TRBV19 to TRBJ2-7; 9 bases match TRBD2. After removal of 7 bases from V and 0 bases from J, the junction contained 7 bases not matched to a gene. The CDR3 contains 15 residues. Germline CDR1 reads LNHDA; CDR2 reads SQIVND (reference sequence).

The genes are TRBV30 and TRBJ2-5; 13 bases align to TRBD2. Germline trimming cut 2 bases from V and 6 bases from J; bases unmatched to any gene: 12. Germline V CDR1 and CDR2: GTSNPN, SVGIG (reference sequence). The CDR3 consists of 17 residues. The CDR3 nucleotides are TGTGCCTGGAGTACTAGCGGGGGGGCCGGTTCTGGGCAGACCCAGTACTTC. It is translated as CAWSTSGGAGSGQTQYF.

V is TRBV9 and J is TRBJ2-7, with 9 bases identical to TRBD1. The CDR3 consists of 16 residues. Trimming took 0 bases from V and 5 from J; bases not matched to a gene: 9. The V gene's germline CDR1 is SGDLS and CDR2 YYNGEE. DNA for the CDR3: TGTGCCAGCAGCGTAGAGGGGGGACAGGGATGGGACGAGCAGTACTTC. This sequence encodes CASSVEGGQGWDEQYF. Full variable domain (missing parts from reference TRBV9 and TRBJ2-7): DSGVTQTPKHLITATGQRVTLRCSPRSGDLSVYWYQQSLDQGLQFLIQYYNGEERAKGNILERFSAQQFPDLHSELNLSSLELGDSALYFCASSVEGGQGWDEQYFGPGTRLTVT.

V gene TRBV5-4 combines with J gene TRBJ2-1; 12 bases line up with TRBD2. CDR3 length: 15 residues. V shed 6 bases and J 9 bases; nucleotides not matched to a gene: 10. Germline V gene sequence: CDR1 SGHNT, CDR2 YYREEE (reference sequence). The CDR3 is CASTSSGGVWGEQFF. CDR3 in DNA: TGTGCCAGCACCTCTAGCGGGGGGGTGTGGGGTGAGCAGTTCTTC.

J is TRBJ2-5 and V is TRBV28; 7 positions match TRBD2. Germline lookup yields CDR1 MDHEN and CDR2 SYDVKM. Germline trimming cut 6 bases from V and 5 bases from J; bases unmatched to any gene: 9. The CDR3 spans 14 residues. The CDR3 region is CASSRRERGETQYF. The CDR3 coding sequence is TGTGCCAGCAGCAGGCGGGAGCGGGGCGAGACCCAGTACTTC. The whole variable domain, filled in from reference TRBV28 and TRBJ2-5, reads DVKVTQSSRYLVKRTGEKVFLECVQDMDHENMFWYRQDPGLGLRLIYFSYDVKMKEKGDIPEGYSVSREKKERFSLILESASTNQTSMYLCASSRRERGETQYFGPGTRLLVL.

The CDR3 sequence: CASSSPSSRLQETQYF. The CDR3 coding sequence is TGTGCCAGCAGTTCCCCGTCGAGCAGGCTACAAGAGACCCAGTACTTC. V is TRBV6-5 and J is TRBJ2-5; D is uncertain. This CDR3 is built from 16 residues. V was cut by 4 bases and J by 2 bases, with 17 bases left in between. CDR1 is MNHEY, CDR2 SVGAGI, per germline.

The chain employs TRBV5-8 and TRBJ2-5, with 7 bases aligning to TRBD1. Trimming cost V 2 bases and J 5 bases; bases outside gene matches: 9. Per germline, CDR1 SGHTS and CDR2 YDEGEE. The CDR3 runs 15 residues. The CDR3 reads CASSFRQGRWETQYF. CDR3 nucleotides: TGTGCCAGCAGCTTTCGACAGGGAAGGTGGGAGACCCAGTACTTC.

This chain joins TRBV9 and TRBJ2-1, with TRBD2 identical over 8 bases. The junction had 13 bases not matched to a gene; V was cut back by 4 bases and J by 4 bases. Germline CDR1 SGDLS, CDR2 YYNGEE. The CDR3 totals 17 residues. CDR3 in DNA: TGTGCCAGCAGCACCCGGATAGTAGCGGGGAAGTACAATGAGCAGTTCTTC. The encoded protein is CASSTRIVAGKYNEQFF.

The gene calls are TRBV20-1 and TRBJ2-5; TRBD2 might be the D (6 bases). This CDR3 is built from 10 residues. The V and J ends lost 8 bases and 5 bases respectively, with 9 bases between them. Germline V gene data show CDR1 as DFQATT and CDR2 as SNEGSKA (reference sequence). CDR3 nucleotide sequence: TGCAGTCCCCGGGGGGAGACCCAGTACTTC. Translated: CSPRGETQYF.

V gene TRBV5-1 combines with J gene TRBJ2-7; 8 nucleotides match TRBD2. The CDR3 has 14 amino acids. V lost 5 bases and J lost 2; bases outside the gene matches: 6. Germline V gives CDR1 SGHRS, CDR2 YFSETQ. The CDR3 protein is CASRTRGGAYEQYF. The CDR3 nucleotides are TGCGCCAGCAGAACACGGGGGGGGGCCTACGAGCAGTACTTC.

The chain recombines TRBV6-5 with TRBJ2-5; the D gene is possibly TRBD2 (6 bases). The J call may be faulty, since TRBJ2-7 better matches the DNA end. The CDR3 sequence is 15 residues long. The V gene's germline CDR1 is MNHEY and CDR2 SVGAGI. The DNA for the CDR3 is TGTGCCAGCAGTTACTCTCTAGCGATTACCTACGAGCAGTACTTC. Amino acid sequence: CASSYSLAITYEQYF.

The chain links TRBV28 to TRBJ1-2; 9 bases fit TRBD1. V trimming: 6 bases; J trimming: 5 bases; junction bases outside the gene matches: 4. CDR3 length: 13 residues. The germline V gene encodes CDR1 MDHEN and CDR2 SYDVKM. In DNA form, the CDR3 reads TGTGCCAGCAGGGCCGGGACAGGGTATGGCTACACCTTC. This translates into CASRAGTGYGYTF.

The CDR3 DNA reads as TGCGCCAGCAGATCCGGGGAAGGCTACGAGCAGTACTTC. Amino acid sequence: CASRSGEGYEQYF. The gene calls are TRBV4-1 and TRBJ2-5; maybe TRBD2 (5 bases). The J call may be mistaken, given a closer DNA end match to TRBJ2-7. Germline CDR1 MGHRA, CDR2 YSYEKL. The CDR3 runs 13 residues.

The chain employs TRBV18 and TRBJ1-1, with no clear D. Germline CDR1 and CDR2: KGHSH and LQKENI. The CDR3 has 14 amino acids. V was shortened by 2 bases and J by 1 base, with 8 bases between the two germline ends. The CDR3 DNA is TGTGCCAGCTCACCAAGTGCGTCGAACACTGAAGCTTTCTTT. Encoded protein: CASSPSASNTEAFF. The variable domain in full, completed from reference TRBV18 and TRBJ1-1, reads NAGVMQNPRHLVRRRGQEARLRCSPMKGHSHVYWYRQLPEEGLKFMVYLQKENIIDESGMPKERFSAEFPKEGPSILRIQQVVRGDSAAYFCASSPSASNTEAFFGQGTRLTVV.

The chain links TRBV4-1 to TRBJ2-1; 12 positions match TRBD2. V gave up 3 bases and J gave up 7 bases; unmatched junction bases: 10. Germline CDR1 reads MGHRA; CDR2 reads YSYEKL. The CDR3 has 17 residues. The DNA for the CDR3 is TGCGCCAGCAGCCAGAGACGGGCTAGCGGGAGGGGAAATGAGCAGTTCTTC. It specifies CASSQRRASGRGNEQFF.

This chain links TRBV19 with TRBJ1-1, with 7 bases matching TRBD1. The germline CDR1 and CDR2 sequences are LNHDA and SQIVND (reference sequence). J gave up 3 bases and V 2 bases, and 6 bases lay outside the gene matches. This CDR3 comprises 15 residues. DNA of the CDR3: TGTGCCAGTAGTATACCTCGAACAGGGGACACTGAAGCTTTCTTT. Translating it yields CASSIPRTGDTEAFF.

The chain employs TRBV11-2 and TRBJ1-3; the D is unclear. V was clipped by 1 base and J by 0 bases, with 7 bases between them. This CDR3 contains 15 residues. Germline V gene data show CDR1 as SGHAT and CDR2 as FQNNGV. The CDR3 DNA reads TGTGCCAGCAGCTTAGGCCGGAGCTCTGGAAACACCATATATTTT. Protein sequence: CASSLGRSSGNTIYF.

This clone was observed once. This chain connects TRBV28 to TRBJ2-5; 10 bases map to TRBD2. CDR3 length: 17 residues. Germline assignment: CDR1 MDHEN and CDR2 SYDVKM. Trimming at V came to 1 base and at J to 7 bases, leaving 12 bases not matched to a gene. For the CDR3, the DNA is TGTGCCAGCAGTTTATTTAGTGCTAGCGGGGGACCCAGGACCCAGTACTTC. As protein: CASSLFSASGGPRTQYF.